These T cell receptor beta chains were read from a single sample in a study of a mutant IDH1 vaccine in newly diagnosed glioma. Antigen specificity for these receptors is unknown. Libraries were prepared by immunoSEQ multiplex PCR; TCRdb keeps only in-frame clonotypes and omits some of them. The sample gives approximately 22,000 clones, 82% of which show up once; around 3.8% is in the top ten. The sample here was PBMCs, taken from a glioma patient whose treatment included an IDH1 peptide vaccine. Source of these receptors: a man between 35 and 55 years old with glioma. Some clones in this sample may be carry-over from other donors' samples. Both conserved end residues are part of each CDR3.

14 TRBV2 CASRPRDTYYEQYF
14 TRBV19 CASSSHRVPGELFF
14 TRBV5-1 CASSPGMGVDEQYF
13 TRBV7-6 CASSPYFDSPLHF
16 TRBV13 CASSSFGLSPESPLHF
13 TRBV2 CASGEVGESPLHF
13 TRBV2 CASSVTRQETQYF
14 TRBV4-3 CASSYGTGNQPQHF
16 TRBV7-6 CASSQYEGRNNQPQHF
16 TRBV25-1 CASSEPTGGNTDTQYF
16 TRBV7-3 CASSLSRSGGGTEAFF
14 TRBV27 CASSPSGGNEKLFF
13 TRBV30 CAWSTPAREKLFF
14 TRBV7-2 CASSLEISGNTIYF
17 TRBV4-3 CASSQNVDGAGANVLTF
15 TRBV10-2 CASSDYGGPYNEQFF
16 TRBV13 CASSLTAGGPGHEQYF
16 TRBV28 CASSDTRGYSNQPQHF
15 TRBV6-1 CASSDPPSSTDTQYF
13 TRBV5-6 CASSRSSYNEQFF
15 TRBV30 CAWSPMGLPTGELFF
14 TRBV28 CATKGIQDNEKLFF
16 TRBV7-9 CASSPPGAGELSEQYF
18 TRBV9 CASSGDPTGTGGNYGYTF
16 TRBV9 CASSSRTGLYNSPLHF
15 TRBV5-4 CASGVRTRKTYGYTF
15 TRBV5-6 CASSQHRERGEKLFF